This entry lists 18 T cell receptor beta chains sequenced from one sample in a study of OX40 agonist ivuxolimab in advanced cancers. Sequencing used immunoSEQ multiplex PCR; TCRdb keeps in-frame clones, though not all of them. This table holds over 75,000 clones, under 95% found once. Sequences were derived from CD4+ or CD8+ T cells sorted from blood, sampled in a trial of the OX40 agonist ivuxolimab. The receptor source for this set is an adult with an advanced solid tumor such as melanoma, head and neck, liver or kidney cancer.

The rearrangement joins TRBV14 to TRBJ1-1; no clear D gene. Looked up from germline, CDR1 is SGHDN and CDR2 is FVKESK. The CDR3 loop spans 16 amino acids. The V end was cut by 1 base, the J end by 1 base, with 13 bases between. CDR3 residues: CASSQGFPGQNTEAFF. CDR3 sequence (DNA): TGTGCCAGCAGCCAAGGATTCCCTGGGCAGAACACTGAAGCTTTCTTT.

Worth noting for this clone: This CDR3 is also generated by other DNA sequences in the sample. The rearrangement uses TRBV6-6 and TRBJ1-1; possible D gene TRBD1, 5 bases. This CDR3 has 13 residues. Germline V gene lookup returns CDR1 MNHNY and CDR2 SVGAGI (reference sequence). V dropped 2 bases and J dropped 5 bases, with 9 bases sitting between them. CDR3 nucleotide sequence: TGTGCCAGCAGTTACGGGGGTCGGACTGAAGCTTTCTTT. This encodes CASSYGGRTEAFF.

The chain recombines TRBV7-2 with TRBJ2-3, with D possibly being TRBD1 or TRBD2 (5 bases each). Germline values: CDR1 SGHTA, CDR2 FQGNSA. The CDR3 consists of 16 residues. The ends were cut back, 5 bases at V and 0 bases at J, with 15 bases in the middle. Written as DNA, the CDR3 is TGTGCCAGCAGCAAAGAGGGTACAGGCAGCACAGATACGCAGTATTTT. Its protein is CASSKEGTGSTDTQYF.

The chain carries TRBV27 and TRBJ2-7; weak D call: TRBD1 (6 bases). This CDR3 has 13 amino acids. Germline assignment: CDR1 MNHEY and CDR2 SMNVEV (reference sequence). Trimming took 3 bases from V and 6 from J, leaving 12 bases between them. CDR3 protein: CASSFGRGSEQYF. DNA of the CDR3: TGTGCCAGCAGTTTTGGCAGGGGATCCGAGCAGTACTTC.

The gene calls are TRBV7-9 and TRBJ2-1; D call uncertain. Between the trimmed V and J ends, which lost 7 bases and 5 bases, there was a span of 9 bases. CDR1 and CDR2 from the germline V gene are SEHNR and FQNEAQ (reference sequence). The CDR3 has 12 residues. The chain's CDR3 is CASTLLDNEQFF. The CDR3 DNA is TGTGCCAGCACCCTATTGGACAATGAGCAGTTCTTC.

The rearrangement joins TRBV27 to TRBJ2-7; 8 bases are a match to TRBD1. Looked up from germline, CDR1 is MNHEY and CDR2 is SMNVEV (reference sequence). The V gene end was trimmed by 7 bases and the J gene end by 4 bases; junction bases not matched to a gene: 12. The CDR3 runs 15 residues. DNA of the CDR3: TGTGCCAGCACCCCGTTTACCGGGACAGGATACGAGCAGTACTTC. Translating gives CASTPFTGTGYEQYF.

The chain uses TRBV2 and TRBJ1-1; no clear D. CDR1 and CDR2 from the germline V gene are SNHLY and FYNNEI. This CDR3 spans 13 amino acids. V lost 1 base, J lost 4 bases, and 7 bases lay in between. The CDR3 DNA is TGTGCCAGCAGTGAAGGGGGTGGCACTGAAGCTTTCTTT. This sequence encodes CASSEGGGTEAFF.

The J gene is TRBJ2-1, the V gene TRBV7-6; 10 bases are shared with TRBD2. With V trimmed by 1 base and J by 5 bases, 5 bases remained unmatched. The CDR3 sequence is 16 residues long. Germline V gene sequence: CDR1 SGHVS, CDR2 FNYEAQ. In DNA, the CDR3 is TGTGCCAGCAGCTTAGATTACGGACTAGCGGACAATGAGCAGTTCTTC. Amino acid sequence: CASSLDYGLADNEQFF. Supplemented by reference TRBV7-6 and TRBJ2-1, the full variable domain reads GAGVSQSPRYKVTKRGQDVALRCDPISGHVSLYWYRQALGQGPEFLTYFNYEAQQDKSGLPNDRFSAERPEGSISTLTIQRTEQRDSAMYRCASSLDYGLADNEQFFGPGTRLTVL.

This clone was found once. The chain is built from TRBV21-1 and TRBJ1-2. TRBV21-1 is marked as a pseudogene. The CDR3 contains 15 residues. CDR3 sequence: CASRSVARCSYGYTF. CDR3 nucleotides: TGTGCCAGCAGGTCTGTAGCCAGATGCTCCTATGGCTACACCTTC.

The chain employs TRBV10-1 and TRBJ2-2; maybe TRBD2 (5 bases). The CDR3 totals 13 residues. V dropped 8 bases and J dropped 3 bases, with 10 bases sitting between them. Germline V gives CDR1 WNHNN, CDR2 SYGVQD (reference sequence). The CDR3 nucleotides are TGCGCCAGCGCCACGGACTACACCGGGGAGCTGTTTTTT. This gives the protein CASATDYTGELFF.

This chain uses TRBV6-5 with TRBJ1-1; D is undetermined. The CDR3 extends over 15 amino acids. V lost 0 bases and J 1 base, leaving 9 bases between the germline ends. CDR1 and CDR2 (germline): MNHEY, SVGAGI. As DNA, the CDR3 is TGTGCCAGCAGTTACTCGATAACGGGGAACACTGAAGCTTTCTTT. This gives the protein CASSYSITGNTEAFF.

The rearrangement uses TRBV4-1 and TRBJ1-2; D is perhaps TRBD1 (6 bases). The CDR3 spans 14 residues. The germline V gene encodes CDR1 MGHRA and CDR2 YSYEKL. Trimming left V 0 bases short and J 6 bases short, with 11 bases between. CDR3 in DNA: TGCGCCAGCAGCCAAGAGGCAGGGGAACATGGCTACACCTTC. Encoded protein: CASSQEAGEHGYTF.

This clone was seen only once. The chain has TRBV27 and TRBJ2-1; no definite D call. Trimming pared 7 bases from V and 5 bases from J, leaving 15 bases between. The germline CDR1 and CDR2 sequences are MNHEY and SMNVEV (reference sequence). This CDR3 comprises 14 residues. DNA of the CDR3: TGTGCCAGCACCTTCGCTGGACCCCACAATGAGCAGTTCTTC. Translation gives CASTFAGPHNEQFF.

A single count supports this clone. The V call is TRBV19, the J call TRBJ2-2; weak D call: TRBD1 (5 bases). Germline CDR1 is LNHDA and CDR2 is SQIVND (reference sequence). The V gene lost 3 bases and the J gene lost 4 bases, with 12 bases spanning the gap. The CDR3 runs 15 residues. CDR3 DNA sequence: TGTGCCAGTAGTATCTGGCAGGGTGGCACCGGGGAGCTGTTTTTT. Translation gives CASSIWQGGTGELFF.

The chain couples TRBV10-3 to TRBJ1-2; D not resolved. The CDR3 covers 15 residues. Germline CDR1 reads ENHRY; CDR2 reads SYGVKD. V lost 4 bases and J 0 bases, leaving 12 bases between the germline ends. The CDR3 nucleotides are TGTGCCATCAGTGGGGAGGGATTCGCTAACTATGGCTACACCTTC. This encodes CAISGEGFANYGYTF.

The V and J genes are TRBV12-5 and TRBJ1-1; tentative D call: TRBD1 (6 bases). The CDR3 runs 17 residues. Per the germline V gene, CDR1 is LGHNT and CDR2 is FRNRAP. Trimming left V 0 bases short and J 3 bases short, with 17 bases between. The CDR3 loop reads CASGLVREGGRDTEAFF. The CDR3 region has the DNA TGTGCTAGTGGTTTGGTAAGAGAGGGGGGCAGGGACACTGAAGCTTTCTTT.

CDR3 bases: TGTGCCAGCAGCCCCACCCGACCCTTTGACTATGGCTACACCTTC. Its protein product is CASSPTRPFDYGYTF. The rearrangement joins TRBV14 to TRBJ1-2; no firm D call. The CDR3 has 15 amino acids. From germline, CDR1 is SGHDN and CDR2 FVKESK. V lost 4 bases and J lost 3, with 15 bases in between.

The chain links TRBV7-3 to TRBJ2-1; D possibly corresponds to TRBD1 (5 bases). Germline V gives CDR1 SGHTA, CDR2 FQGTGA. Trimming removed 1 base at V and 10 bases at J, with 11 bases between. This CDR3 region has 13 residues. CDR3 sequence reads: CASSLIEPGEQFF. In DNA form, the CDR3 reads TGTGCCAGCAGCTTAATTGAACCAGGGGAGCAGTTCTTC.